The source of this T cell receptor beta chain is a study of CD8 T cells in Susac syndrome. Sequencing of TCR beta, carried out with a high-throughput approach, was applied to CD8+ and CD4+ T cells from the blood. CD8+ and CD4+ T cells were negatively isolated; TEMRA cells were FACS-enriched. Germline trimming cut 1 base from V and 7 bases from J; bases unmatched to any gene: 4. This CDR3 comprises 14 residues. Germline-derived CDR1 and CDR2 are GTSNPN and SVGIG (reference sequence). cDNA came from approximately 0.5 to 1 ug RNA primed by random hexamers. immunoSEQ multiplex PCR amplified TCR beta CDR3 across 54 Vbeta, 13 Jbeta. TCRdb reprocessed the immunoSEQ multiplex PCR reads with MiXCR, giving one entry per CDR3 protein. This table has about 200,000 distinct CDR3 sequences, roughly 94% appearing once.

This sequence joins TRBV30 and TRBJ1-6; 7 nucleotides line up with TRBD1. Sequenced sample: CD4+ T cells from PBMCs. This TCR was recovered from a human donor with multiple sclerosis. In nucleotides, the CDR3 is TGTGCCTGGAGTGGAGAGACAGGGAATTCACCCCTCCACTTT. Translation: CAWSGETGNSPLHF.